The 21 T cell receptor beta chains presented below share a single source sample, sequenced in a study of T cell responses to AZD1222 COVID-19 vaccine (dated by TCRdb to the early 2020s). What the time point label conveys for this sample: baseline before first vaccination. Preparation of the library involved the immunoSEQ multiplex PCR assay. TCRdb provides this immuneACCESS table in a form limited to in-frame rearrangements. Some clones are lacking; in checked studies, under half of them reflect an unresolved V gene, and why the rest are absent is not known. The sample table records some 180,000 clones; roughly 88% of these occur just once. The ten largest account for approximately 0.49% of the sample. This specimen consisted of peripheral blood, obtained on day 0 of AZD1222 vaccination. The receptors come from an adult in good health.

The genes are TRBV19 and TRBJ1-5, with D hard to call. V gave up 6 bases and J gave up 0 bases, with 12 bases separating them. CDR1 and CDR2 (germline): LNHDA, SQIVND (reference sequence). The CDR3 has 15 residues. The CDR3 region is CASRTQPYSNQPQHF. DNA for the CDR3: TGTGCCAGTAGGACGCAGCCCTATAGCAATCAGCCCCAGCATTTT.

CDR3 residues: CASSLGLAVYNEQFF. The CDR3 DNA follows: TGTGCCAGCAGCTTGGGACTAGCGGTCTACAATGAGCAGTTCTTC. V is TRBV5-6 and J is TRBJ2-1; 9 nucleotides agree with TRBD2. In germline, CDR1 is SGHDT, CDR2 YYEEEE. The CDR3 sequence is 15 residues long. With V trimmed by 0 bases and J by 3 bases, 1 base remained unmatched.

The chain employs TRBV5-1 and TRBJ1-2; no clear D gene. In germline, CDR1 is SGHRS, CDR2 YFSETQ. With 0 bases removed from V and 7 bases from J, the gap between germline ends came to 13 bases. CDR3 length: 14 amino acids. This CDR3 reads CASSLEEGLSGYTF. The CDR3, as DNA: TGCGCCAGCAGCTTGGAAGAGGGTCTCTCTGGCTACACCTTC.

The V and J genes are TRBV2 and TRBJ1-2; weak D call: TRBD1 (5 bases). The CDR3 has 15 residues. The ends were cut back, 4 bases at V and 7 bases at J, with 19 bases in the middle. Per germline, CDR1 SNHLY and CDR2 FYNNEI. The CDR3 coding sequence is TGTGCCAGCAGTGGGAGGCCAGGGACCCTCTCTGGCTACACCTTC. The encoded protein is CASSGRPGTLSGYTF.

The genes are TRBV27 and TRBJ2-7; 10 bases align to TRBD2. The CDR3 consists of 14 residues. Unmatched junction bases numbered 3, after V lost 6 bases and J lost 1 base. Germline CDR1 MNHEY, CDR2 SMNVEV (reference sequence). CDR3 coding DNA: TGTGCCAGCAGGTTAGCGGGAGGATCCTACGAGCAGTACTTC. Translated: CASRLAGGSYEQYF.

V gene TRBV19 combines with J gene TRBJ2-4; 7 nucleotides agree with TRBD1. The CDR3 consists of 16 residues. Germline assignment: CDR1 LNHDA and CDR2 SQIVND (reference sequence). With V trimmed by 2 bases and J by 4 bases, 8 bases remained unmatched. CDR3 sequence (DNA): TGTGCCAGTAGTATAATAGAAGGACAGGTTAAAAACATTCAGTACTTC. Its protein is CASSIIEGQVKNIQYF.

The chain carries TRBV9 and TRBJ2-2, with 8 bases aligning to TRBD2. CDR1 is SGDLS, CDR2 YYNGEE, per germline. There are 16 residues in the CDR3. Trimming took 4 bases from V and 5 from J; bases not matched to a gene: 10. CDR3 protein: CASSMDGGRRTGELFF. DNA for the CDR3: TGTGCCAGCAGCATGGACGGCGGGAGGCGGACCGGGGAGCTGTTTTTT.

The chain links TRBV12-3 or TRBV12-4 to TRBJ1-2; the D is unclear. The CDR3 is made up of 13 amino acids. V was cut by 3 bases and J by 6 bases, with 11 bases left in between. CDR3 residues: CASSLSRPDGYTF. CDR3 bases: TGTGCCAGCAGTTTGAGTCGACCCGATGGCTACACCTTC.

The CDR3 reads CASSKSRLGETQYF. CDR3 nucleotide sequence: TGTGCCAGCAGCAAGAGCAGGCTGGGGGAGACCCAGTACTTC. The chain links TRBV21-1 to TRBJ2-5. TRBV21-1 is a pseudogene locus. The CDR3 runs to 14 residues.

This clone has only one observation. The chain is built from TRBV7-2 and TRBJ1-4; TRBD1 matches 8 bases. This CDR3 has 14 amino acids. Trimming removed 1 base from V and 6 bases from J; junction bases left unmatched: 1. Per the germline V gene, CDR1 is SGHTA and CDR2 is FQGNSA. The CDR3 reads CASSLDRGDEKLFF. CDR3 DNA sequence: TGTGCCAGCAGCTTAGACAGGGGGGATGAAAAACTGTTTTTT.

The chain combines TRBV4-3 with TRBJ1-2, with 7 bases lining up with TRBD1. The CDR3 runs to 15 residues. The ends lost 3 bases at V and 4 bases at J; junction bases unmatched: 8. Per the germline V gene, CDR1 is LGHNA and CDR2 is YSLEER. DNA for the CDR3: TGCGCCAGCAGCCACCGACAGGGCCAATCCTATGGCTACACCTTC. Translating gives CASSHRQGQSYGYTF.

The CDR3 nucleotides are TGCGCCAGCAGCTCTGATTACGAGCAGTACTTC. Translating it yields CASSSDYEQYF. The chain links TRBV5-1 to TRBJ2-7; no reliable D call. The CDR3 is 11 residues long. Between the trimmed V and J ends, which lost 3 bases and 4 bases, there was a span of 5 bases. Per germline, CDR1 SGHRS and CDR2 YFSETQ.

The chain couples TRBV13 to TRBJ1-6; 7 bases fit TRBD1. This CDR3 is 18 amino acids long. Unmatched junction bases numbered 6, after V lost 0 bases and J lost 1 base. Germline assignment: CDR1 PRHDT and CDR2 FYEKMQ (reference sequence). The CDR3 DNA reads TGTGCCAGCAGCTTAGGCGGTCCAGGGGGTTCCTATAATTCACCCCTCCACTTT. It translates to CASSLGGPGGSYNSPLHF.

The chain employs TRBV28 and TRBJ2-7, with a possible D match to TRBD1 (5 bases). The CDR3 length is 14 residues. The V gene's germline CDR1 is MDHEN and CDR2 SYDVKM. V was shortened by 5 bases and J by 3 bases, with 14 bases between the two germline ends. The CDR3 DNA sequence: TGTGCCAGCAGTCCAGGGATAGCCGGCTACGAGCAGTACTTC. Its translation is CASSPGIAGYEQYF.

This clone has a single count. The rearrangement uses TRBV6-1 and TRBJ1-5; no clear D gene. This CDR3 comprises 15 residues. The V end was cut by 0 bases, the J end by 5 bases, with 11 bases between. Germline V gene sequence: CDR1 MNHNS, CDR2 SASEGT. In nucleotides, the CDR3 is TGTGCCAGCAGTGAAGCAAGACTGGGCTATCAGCCCCAGCATTTT. Translation gives CASSEARLGYQPQHF.

The chain is built from TRBV27 and TRBJ2-2; weak D call: TRBD1 (6 bases). The CDR3 loop spans 16 amino acids. The germline gives CDR1 MNHEY, CDR2 SMNVEV (reference sequence). Trimming cost V 5 bases and J 4 bases, with 17 bases left between them. CDR3 nucleotide sequence: TGTGCCAGCAGTCCGACTTCGGGACACATCACCGGGGAGCTGTTTTTT. Protein product: CASSPTSGHITGELFF.

The chain joins TRBV4-1 to TRBJ1-5; D uncertain. The CDR3 is 16 amino acids. The germline V gene encodes CDR1 MGHRA and CDR2 YSYEKL. Between the trimmed V and J ends, which lost 0 bases and 2 bases, there was a span of 11 bases. In DNA form, the CDR3 reads TGCGCCAGCAGCCAAGATGGAGGGATTGGCAATCAGCCCCAGCATTTT. It is translated as CASSQDGGIGNQPQHF.

The gene calls are TRBV6-6 and TRBJ1-2, with 7 bases lining up with TRBD1. V lost 6 bases to trimming and J lost 8 bases; unmatched junction nucleotides: 3. Germline V gene sequence: CDR1 MNHNY, CDR2 SVGAGI (reference sequence). The CDR3 loop spans 11 amino acids. CDR3 in DNA: TGTGCCAGCAGGACAGGGAGAGGCTACACCTTC. It translates to CASRTGRGYTF.

The CDR3 protein is CASSLREAAYNEQFF. The DNA of the CDR3 is TGCGCCAGCAGCTTGCGCGAAGCAGCCTACAATGAGCAGTTCTTC. The chain joins TRBV5-1 to TRBJ2-1; D ambiguous. Per germline, CDR1 SGHRS and CDR2 YFSETQ. Trimming stripped 1 base from V and 2 bases from J, with 10 bases between. This CDR3 has 15 amino acids.

V usage is TRBV19 and J usage is TRBJ2-1, with 12 bases aligning to TRBD2. V dropped 5 bases and J dropped 3; count of bases not matched to a gene: 20. In germline, CDR1 is LNHDA, CDR2 SQIVND (reference sequence). The CDR3 is 21 residues long. CDR3 nucleotides: TGTGCCAGTAGTCTCAACCTTCCAACTAGCGGGGGGCCTTCCTTCTACAATGAGCAGTTCTTC. Translating gives CASSLNLPTSGGPSFYNEQFF. The entire variable domain, with the rest obtained from reference TRBV19 and TRBJ2-1, is as follows: DGGITQSPKYLFRKEGQNVTLSCEQNLNHDAMYWYRQDPGQGLRLIYYSQIVNDFQKGDIAEGYSVSREKKESFPLTVTSAQKNPTAFYLCASSLNLPTSGGPSFYNEQFFGPGTRLTVL.

V usage is TRBV29-1 and J usage is TRBJ2-1; D perhaps matches TRBD2 (5 bases). V lost 8 bases and J lost 6, with 20 bases in between. This CDR3 has 14 amino acids. Looked up from germline, CDR1 is SQVTM and CDR2 is ANQGSEA. CDR3: CSPTRDFPTNEQFF. The CDR3, as DNA: TGCAGCCCAACCCGGGATTTTCCAACCAATGAGCAGTTCTTC.